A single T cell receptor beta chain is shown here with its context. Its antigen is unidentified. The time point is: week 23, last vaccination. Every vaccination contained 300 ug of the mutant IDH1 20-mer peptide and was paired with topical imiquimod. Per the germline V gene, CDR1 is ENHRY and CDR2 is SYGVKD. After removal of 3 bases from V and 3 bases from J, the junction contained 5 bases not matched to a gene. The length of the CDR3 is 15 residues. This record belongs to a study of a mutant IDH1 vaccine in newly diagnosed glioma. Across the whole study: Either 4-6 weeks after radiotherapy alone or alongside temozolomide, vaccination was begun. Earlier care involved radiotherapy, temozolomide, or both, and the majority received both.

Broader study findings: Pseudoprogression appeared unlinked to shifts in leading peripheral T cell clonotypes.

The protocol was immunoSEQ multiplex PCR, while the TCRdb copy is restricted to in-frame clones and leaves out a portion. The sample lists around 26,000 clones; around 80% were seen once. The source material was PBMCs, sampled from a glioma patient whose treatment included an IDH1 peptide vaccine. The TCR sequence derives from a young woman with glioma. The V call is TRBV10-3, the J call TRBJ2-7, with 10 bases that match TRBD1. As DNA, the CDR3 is TGTGCCATCAGTGATCGGGACAGGGGCAACTACGAGCAGTACTTC. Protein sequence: CAISDRDRGNYEQYF.